This T cell receptor beta chain was captured in a study of cytomegalovirus exposure and HLA in healthy donors. 60 Vbeta and 13 Jbeta primers were used in PCR. The protocol was immunoSEQ multiplex PCR, while the TCRdb copy is restricted to in-frame clones and leaves out a portion. The repertoire holds 150,000 to 200,000 clones, with 77% as singletons. The J segment lost 0 bases and the V segment lost 4 bases, leaving 6 bases of the junction unmatched. The germline V gene encodes CDR1 SGHRS and CDR2 YFSETQ. The CDR3 sequence is 15 residues long. The chain combines TRBV5-1 with TRBJ1-2, with TRBD1 matching 7 bases. The source material was PBMCs. The clonotype comes from a woman under 40 in good health and CMV-seronegative. This CDR3 reads CASSPGDRSNYGYTF. CDR3 nucleotides: TGCGCCAGCAGCCCCGGGGACAGATCTAACTATGGCTACACCTTC.